This TCR beta chain was captured in a study of CD8 T cells in Susac syndrome. This CDR3 contains 14 residues. V lost 1 base and J lost 2, with 9 bases in between. CDR1 is GTSNPN and CDR2 is SVGIG in the germline V gene (reference sequence). The authors reverse transcribed about 0.45 to 1 ug RNA with random hexamers. TCRdb redid the calling of the immunoSEQ multiplex PCR reads with MiXCR, one entry per CDR3 protein. The sample includes under 70,000 distinct CDR3 sequences, 95% of them seen just once. The chain uses TRBV30 and TRBJ1-3; a possible D gene is TRBD1 (5 bases). Material for sequencing was CD8+ T cells from PBMCs. This clonotype was sampled from a human donor with Susac syndrome. The chain's CDR3 is CAWSGSGPGNTIYF. The CDR3 nucleotides are TGTGCCTGGAGTGGGTCGGGACCTGGAAACACCATATATTTT.